These 30 T cell receptor beta chains share one sample of origin, sequenced in a study of response to subunit inactivated influenza vaccine (dated by TCRdb to the late 2010s). The library was obtained by RT-PCR. The sequencer was an Illumina HiSeq 2500. Clones were called with MiXCR by TCRdb after fastp trimmed the public reads at Q25, and only in-frame beta chains were retained. Records with the same CDR3 protein are collapsed into one entry carrying the most frequent genes and DNA. This sample has more than 600,000 distinct CDR3 sequences in its table, and 15% to 20% of those were observed once. The ten largest make up roughly a tenth of the sample. Source: PBMCs from blood, taken less than 6 days after vaccination. The receptors were sampled from a man aged 45-60 years who received an inactivated influenza vaccine. Donor details come from another sample of the same person, matched by shared clones.

This clonotype was counted only a few times. The J gene is TRBJ1-2, the V gene TRBV12-3 or TRBV12-4; D call uncertain. The V gene lost 0 bases and the J gene lost 8 bases, with 13 bases spanning the gap. The CDR3 spans 14 residues. The CDR3 sequence: CASSLAGIPLGYTF. As DNA, the CDR3 is TGTGCCAGCAGTTTAGCCGGGATTCCGTTGGGCTACACCTTC.

This clonotype was seen ten or more times. V gene TRBV11-2 combines with J gene TRBJ2-7; either TRBD1 or TRBD2 may supply D (5 bases each). Germline loops: CDR1 SGHAT, CDR2 FQNNGV. V lost 0 bases and J lost 8, with 14 bases in between. The CDR3 contains 14 residues. The DNA of the CDR3 is TGTGCCAGCAGCTTAGATCGCATGGGGGATAAGCAGTACTTC. This encodes CASSLDRMGDKQYF.

This chain uses TRBV28 with TRBJ2-4; perhaps TRBD1 as D (6 bases). Germline CDR1 and CDR2: MDHEN and SYDVKM. V dropped 3 bases and J dropped 0 bases, with 15 bases sitting between them. CDR3 length equals 17 residues. CDR3 loop: CASSFTGQGIAKNIQYF. The CDR3 region has the DNA TGTGCCAGCAGTTTTACGGGGCAGGGGATAGCCAAAAACATTCAGTACTTC.

This rearrangement joins TRBV28 to TRBJ2-2, with 7 bases lining up with TRBD2. Per the germline V gene, CDR1 is MDHEN and CDR2 is SYDVKM. This CDR3 comprises 16 residues. With 6 bases clipped from V and 6 bases from J, the junction kept 13 bases outside the gene matches. The chain's CDR3 is CASRTGGGYNSGELFF. The CDR3 DNA reads as TGTGCCAGCAGGACGGGGGGAGGGTATAACTCCGGGGAGCTGTTTTTT. The full variable domain, its missing parts supplied by reference TRBV28 and TRBJ2-2, is DVKVTQSSRYLVKRTGEKVFLECVQDMDHENMFWYRQDPGLGLRLIYFSYDVKMKEKGDIPEGYSVSREKKERFSLILESASTNQTSMYLCASRTGGGYNSGELFFGEGSRLTVL.

The rearrangement links TRBV12-3 or TRBV12-4 to TRBJ1-2; unclear D gene. The CDR3 sequence is 12 residues long. Between the trimmed V and J ends, which lost 7 bases and 3 bases, there was a span of 9 bases. The CDR3 here is CASTQNYYGYTF. CDR3 nucleotide sequence: TGTGCCAGCACCCAAAATTACTATGGCTACACCTTC.

This clonotype has just a few counts. The chain recombines TRBV29-1 with TRBJ2-5; D is possibly TRBD1 or TRBD2 (6 bases each). Germline CDR1 is SQVTM and CDR2 is ANQGSEA. V lost 3 bases to trimming and J lost 5 bases, with 19 bases between them. This CDR3 is 15 amino acids long. CDR3 in DNA: TGCAGCGTTGAGCCCGGTGGGGGGCGCGGGGAGACCCAGTACTTC. As protein: CSVEPGGGRGETQYF.

This sequence joins TRBV6-1 and TRBJ2-7, with a possible D match to TRBD2 (5 bases). With 6 bases removed from V and 4 bases from J, the gap between germline ends came to 10 bases. The CDR3 has 12 residues. Germline CDR1 is MNHNS and CDR2 is SASEGT. The CDR3 region has the DNA TGTGCCAGCAGCACCACTAGGTACGAGCAGTACTTC. Encoded protein: CASSTTRYEQYF.

This clonotype turned up a few times. This chain uses TRBV10-1 with TRBJ2-2; D is uncertain. Germline V CDR1 and CDR2: WNHNN, SYGVQD (reference sequence). V lost 6 bases, J lost 4 bases, and 9 bases lay in between. CDR3 length: 13 residues. CDR3 in DNA: TGCGCCAGCAGCCGGGTTGGCACCGGGGAGCTGTTTTTT. It specifies CASSRVGTGELFF.

This clonotype was recorded a few times. The V and J genes are TRBV6-5 and TRBJ2-1, with TRBD2 matching over 12 bases. Germline CDR1 is MNHEY and CDR2 is SVGAGI. CDR3 length: 15 amino acids. J was trimmed by 7 bases and V by 4 bases; bases with no gene match: 5. The CDR3 loop is CASSSLAGGLNEQFF. CDR3 nucleotide sequence: TGTGCCAGCAGTTCACTAGCGGGAGGATTAAATGAGCAGTTCTTC.

A few counts support this clonotype. V and J are TRBV7-2 and TRBJ2-1, with D uncertain. Germline CDR1 and CDR2: SGHTA and FQGNSA. The CDR3 has 13 residues. The V and J ends lost 5 bases and 5 bases respectively, with 10 bases between them. The chain's CDR3 is CASSQARDNEQFF. The CDR3 region has the DNA TGTGCCAGCAGCCAGGCCCGGGACAATGAGCAGTTCTTC.

The CDR3 nucleotides are TGTGCCAGCAGTTTAGCCCAGGGGGCGCGTGAAAAACTGTTTTTT. Translating it yields CASSLAQGAREKLFF. This chain connects TRBV12-3 or TRBV12-4 to TRBJ1-4, with 8 bases that match TRBD1. The trim removed 0 bases at V and 7 bases at J, leaving 4 bases unmatched. The CDR3 length is 15 residues.

This clonotype was seen at least ten times. V usage is TRBV20-1 and J usage is TRBJ1-5, with 7 bases fitting TRBD1. Germline V CDR1 and CDR2: DFQATT, SNEGSKA (reference sequence). The CDR3 runs to 15 residues. J gave up 1 base and V 6 bases, and 9 bases lay outside the gene matches. The CDR3 region has the DNA TGCAGTGCCCCATTGCCAGGGGGGAGCAATCAGCCCCAGCATTTT. This codes for CSAPLPGGSNQPQHF.

The chain couples TRBV5-1 to TRBJ2-7; TRBD1 matches 8 bases. Germline CDR1 SGHRS, CDR2 YFSETQ. The trim removed 2 bases at V and 0 bases at J, leaving 4 bases unmatched. The CDR3 totals 15 residues. The CDR3 bases are TGCGCCAGCAGCTTAAGGACAGGGAGCTCCTACGAGCAGTACTTC. It encodes CASSLRTGSSYEQYF.

The chain has TRBV4-1 and TRBJ2-7, with 9 nucleotides matching TRBD1. CDR1 and CDR2 (germline): MGHRA, YSYEKL. V was pared by 1 base and J by 1 base, with 5 bases of the junction left unmatched. The CDR3 has 16 residues. The CDR3 region is CASSQVQGASSYEQYF. CDR3 in DNA: TGCGCCAGCAGCCAAGTACAGGGGGCCTCATCCTACGAGCAGTACTTC.

The rearrangement joins TRBV7-2 to TRBJ1-2; no clear D gene. Between the trimmed V and J ends, which lost 11 bases and 5 bases, there was a span of 18 bases. Germline V gene lookup returns CDR1 SGHTA and CDR2 FQGNSA. This CDR3 region has 13 residues. Written as DNA, the CDR3 is TGTGCCTCACCGACCCGGGGAGGGTATGGCTACACCTTC. Its translation: CASPTRGGYGYTF.

This clonotype has at least ten counts. The chain is built from TRBV20-1 and TRBJ2-3, with 7 bases lining up with TRBD2. Germline trimming cut 0 bases from V and 2 bases from J; bases unmatched to any gene: 8. Germline CDR1 DFQATT, CDR2 SNEGSKA (reference sequence). CDR3 length: 16 amino acids. The CDR3 region is CSAREERGLTTDTQYF. The CDR3 nucleotides read TGCAGTGCTAGAGAGGAAAGGGGACTAACCACAGATACGCAGTATTTT.

This clonotype came up a few times. This chain uses TRBV11-2 with TRBJ2-7; D might be TRBD1 (7 bases). This CDR3 region has 17 residues. Per germline, CDR1 SGHAT and CDR2 FQNNGV. The V gene lost 4 bases and the J gene lost 2 bases, with 21 bases spanning the gap. CDR3 residues: CASSSSPLQGGPYEQYF. The CDR3, as DNA: TGTGCCAGCAGCTCTAGTCCCTTGCAGGGGGGACCCTACGAGCAGTACTTC.

The V and J genes are TRBV3-1 and TRBJ2-2, with D unclear. The length of the CDR3 is 15 residues. CDR1 and CDR2 from the germline V gene are LGHDT and YNNKEL (reference sequence). The V and J ends lost 6 bases and 3 bases respectively, with 14 bases between them. The CDR3 protein is CASRLRGLHTGELFF. CDR3 bases: TGTGCCAGCAGACTCCGTGGATTACACACCGGGGAGCTGTTTTTT.

This clonotype was counted at least ten times. The genes are TRBV5-6 and TRBJ2-2; tentatively, D is TRBD2 (6 bases). The CDR3 loop spans 14 amino acids. Germline values: CDR1 SGHDT, CDR2 YYEEEE. V was shortened by 3 bases and J by 3 bases, with 9 bases between the two germline ends. CDR3 in amino acids: CASSWDSYTGELFF. DNA for the CDR3: TGTGCCAGCAGCTGGGACTCCTACACCGGGGAGCTGTTTTTT.

The chain joins TRBV7-2 to TRBJ2-1; weak D call: TRBD2 (5 bases). Between the trimmed V and J ends, which lost 1 base and 8 bases, there was a span of 18 bases. CDR1 SGHTA and CDR2 FQGNSA come from the germline V gene. The CDR3 spans 16 residues. This chain's CDR3 is CASSLGGPSPLDEQFF. For the CDR3, the DNA is TGTGCCAGCAGCTTAGGAGGGCCCAGCCCCCTCGATGAGCAGTTCTTC.

The chain is built from TRBV7-6 and TRBJ2-7; no firm D call. Trimming removed 1 base at V and 2 bases at J, with 12 bases between. The CDR3 spans 15 residues. Germline V gene sequence: CDR1 SGHVS, CDR2 FNYEAQ. The CDR3 reads CASSLGSGRPYEQYF. In DNA, the CDR3 is TGTGCCAGCAGCTTAGGGTCCGGCAGACCCTACGAGCAGTACTTC.

The J gene is TRBJ2-7, the V gene TRBV11-1, with unresolved D. Trimming cost V 5 bases and J 7 bases, with 12 bases left between them. CDR1 and CDR2 from the germline V gene are SGHAT and FQDESV (reference sequence). CDR3 length equals 12 residues. CDR3 in amino acids: CASSILLGEQYF. The CDR3 DNA follows: TGTGCCAGCAGCATCCTTCTAGGGGAGCAGTACTTC.

This clonotype was found a few times. This chain uses TRBV29-1 with TRBJ2-7, with TRBD2 as a possible D gene (5 bases). CDR3 length: 14 amino acids. Germline CDR1 is SQVTM and CDR2 is ANQGSEA. Deletions cut 3 bases from V and 2 bases from J, with 14 bases between. The CDR3 DNA follows: TGCAGCGTTGATTCGGACGTAGCGCCCTACGAGCAGTACTTC. Residues: CSVDSDVAPYEQYF.

The J gene is TRBJ2-7, the V gene TRBV6-2 or TRBV6-3; D is undetermined. This CDR3 comprises 16 residues. The V and J ends lost 7 bases and 0 bases respectively, with 19 bases between them. Germline CDR1 reads MNHEY; CDR2 reads SVGEGT. This chain's CDR3 is CASTYEWERGSYEQYF. The CDR3 DNA reads TGTGCCAGCACCTACGAATGGGAACGCGGCTCCTACGAGCAGTACTTC.

The CDR3 bases are TGCAGCGTTGCAGTGCGGGGCGAAACCGGGGAGCTGTTTTTT. This translates into CSVAVRGETGELFF. The chain joins TRBV29-1 to TRBJ2-2; perhaps TRBD2 as D (6 bases). Trimming stripped 4 bases from V and 5 bases from J, with 14 bases between. This CDR3 is built from 14 residues. The V gene's germline CDR1 is SQVTM and CDR2 ANQGSEA.

J is TRBJ2-1 and V is TRBV5-5, with 10 positions matching TRBD1. V lost 4 bases, J lost 2 bases, and 6 bases stayed unmatched. Germline V gene sequence: CDR1 SGHKS, CDR2 YYEKEE (reference sequence). This CDR3 spans 16 amino acids. CDR3 protein: CASSLRQGAPYNEQFF. The CDR3 bases are TGTGCCAGCAGCCTAAGACAGGGGGCTCCCTACAATGAGCAGTTCTTC.

This clonotype occurred a few times. The CDR3 DNA reads TGTGCCAGCACCTTTAAAGAGACCCAGTACTTC. This translates into CASTFKETQYF. V and J are TRBV11-2 and TRBJ2-5; D unclear. In germline, CDR1 is SGHAT, CDR2 FQNNGV. The CDR3 has 11 residues. V lost 7 bases and J lost 3, with 6 bases in between.

This clonotype was picked up many times. The genes are TRBV7-2 and TRBJ2-5; D gene ambiguous. The length of the CDR3 is 14 residues. Trimming left V 5 bases short and J 1 base short, with 11 bases between. Germline CDR1 SGHTA, CDR2 FQGNSA. The CDR3 loop is CASSASGTQETQYF. For the CDR3, the DNA is TGTGCCAGCAGCGCTTCCGGTACCCAAGAGACCCAGTACTTC.

This clonotype came up many times. J is TRBJ2-1 and V is TRBV29-1; 7 bases agree with TRBD1. With V trimmed by 5 bases and J by 0 bases, 4 bases remained unmatched. Germline V gene sequence: CDR1 SQVTM, CDR2 ANQGSEA. The CDR3 has 14 residues. The CDR3 coding sequence is TGCAGCGTTTCCAGGGGGAGCTCCTACAATGAGCAGTTCTTC. Residues: CSVSRGSSYNEQFF.

The chain joins TRBV12-3 or TRBV12-4 to TRBJ1-5; D is ambiguous. With 7 bases removed from V and 2 bases from J, the gap between germline ends came to 12 bases. The CDR3 extends over 14 amino acids. CDR3 nucleotides: TGTGCCAGCATACCCCCAGGCGGCAATCAGCCCCAGCATTTT. This codes for CASIPPGGNQPQHF.